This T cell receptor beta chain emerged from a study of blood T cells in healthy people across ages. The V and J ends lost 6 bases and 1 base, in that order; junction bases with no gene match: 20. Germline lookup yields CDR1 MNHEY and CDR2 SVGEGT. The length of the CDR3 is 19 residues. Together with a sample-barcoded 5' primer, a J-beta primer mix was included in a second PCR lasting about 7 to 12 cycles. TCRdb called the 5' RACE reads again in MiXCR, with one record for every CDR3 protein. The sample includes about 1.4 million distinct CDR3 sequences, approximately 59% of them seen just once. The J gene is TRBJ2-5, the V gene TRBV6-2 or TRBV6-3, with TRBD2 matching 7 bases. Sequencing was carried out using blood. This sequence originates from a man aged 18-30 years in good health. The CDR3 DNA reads TGTGCCAGCAGGGAACGGGACTACAGCCAAACAGCGGGCCAAGAGACCCAGTACTTC. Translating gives CASRERDYSQTAGQETQYF.